Many counts were recorded for the clone carrying this TCR beta chain. Unique molecular identifiers were linked by the library to individual cDNA molecules. TCRdb ran MiXCR on the RACE reads and lists one entry per CDR3 protein. The repertoire holds a few hundred thousand distinct CDR3 sequences, with around 5.5% as singletons. This record belongs to a study of human T cells and chemical hapten exposure. The wider study: Weekly scalp doses of diphenylcyclopropenone were given to patients during the roughly 23-week study. Alopecia universalis, totalis or areata was present in patients who were mostly female.

CDR1 DFQATT and CDR2 SNEGSKA come from the germline V gene (reference sequence). V was clipped by 0 bases and J by 9 bases; unmatched bases: 10. The CDR3 is 15 residues long. The time point: pre-sensitization, week 0. The treatment denotes: therapeutic diphenylcyclopropenone sensitization with weekly scalp DPC. The study drew its donors from alopecia patients who were 18 to 70 years old and suitable for DPC. V is TRBV20-1 and J is TRBJ2-3, with 9 bases aligning to TRBD2. The source material was whole blood, sampled in connection with sensitization to the hapten diphenylcyclopropenone (DPC). This receptor was obtained from a woman aged 18-29 years with alopecia areata. Some clones in this sample may be carry-over from other donors' samples. CDR3 DNA: TGCAGTGCTAGAGATCGCCCTAGCGGGGTTGCCACGCAGTATTTT. Amino acid sequence: CSARDRPSGVATQYF.